This T cell receptor beta chain emerged from a study of blood T cell repertoires in COVID-19. For the study at large: COVID-19 samples, acute and convalescent, were from the United States, Italy and Spain. In each case, the material was cDNA or gDNA derived from T cells, B-cell-depleted T cells, or PBMCs.

Unmatched junction bases numbered 7, after V lost 1 base and J lost 5 bases. The germline V gene has CDR1 MDHEN and CDR2 SYDVKM. The CDR3 runs 16 residues. Original processing notes: Reference gene primer amplification in the assay estimated nucleated cell counts. Method: immunoSEQ multiplex PCR; TCRdb's copy keeps in-frame clones and lacks some. V and J calls plus clone size are reproduced from that table; the DNA served to infer D and trimming. The sample holds 85,000 to 100,000 clones, 70% to 80% seen once. The chain has TRBV28 and TRBJ1-2, with 10 positions matching TRBD1. The TCR originated in a human donor in a cohort sampled during active COVID-19. What was sequenced was peripheral blood. The CDR3 DNA reads TGTGCCAGCAGTTTATTCTTCGGGACAGGGGATTATGGCTACACCTTC. Protein: CASSLFFGTGDYGYTF.